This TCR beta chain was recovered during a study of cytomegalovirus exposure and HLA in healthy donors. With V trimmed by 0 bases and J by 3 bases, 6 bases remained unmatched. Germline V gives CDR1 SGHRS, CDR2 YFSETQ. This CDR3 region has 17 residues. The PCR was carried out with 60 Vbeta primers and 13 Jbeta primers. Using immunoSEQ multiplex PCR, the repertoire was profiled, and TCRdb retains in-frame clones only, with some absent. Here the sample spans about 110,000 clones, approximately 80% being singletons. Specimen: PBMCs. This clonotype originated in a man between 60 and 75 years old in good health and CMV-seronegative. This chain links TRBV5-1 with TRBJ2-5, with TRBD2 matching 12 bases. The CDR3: CASSLVPSGGVKETQYF. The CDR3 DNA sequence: TGCGCCAGCAGCTTGGTTCCTAGCGGGGGGGTCAAAGAGACCCAGTACTTC.